Below, one T cell receptor (beta chain) is given with its context. Its antigen is not known. The data derive from a study of CD8 T cells in ankylosing spondylitis. Findings and limits, study-wide: The study identified a TCR beta motif of under 10 highly homologous variants that appeared characteristic of ankylosing spondylitis blood.

TCRdb fed the 5' RACE reads into MiXCR, producing one record per CDR3 protein. The sample contains some 330,000 distinct CDR3 sequences, approximately 8% of which appear only once. J gave up 7 bases and V 5 bases, and 6 bases lay outside the gene matches. The CDR3 is 15 amino acids. This chain joins TRBV12-3 or TRBV12-4 and TRBJ1-6, with 9 bases lining up with TRBD1. The sequence was obtained from a male donor with ankylosing spondylitis. The specimen was blood, either unsorted or a sorted T cell fraction (not recorded which). CDR3 nucleotides: TGTGCCAGCAGTAAAACAGGGGGCGAGAATTCACCCCTCCACTTT. Protein sequence: CASSKTGGENSPLHF.